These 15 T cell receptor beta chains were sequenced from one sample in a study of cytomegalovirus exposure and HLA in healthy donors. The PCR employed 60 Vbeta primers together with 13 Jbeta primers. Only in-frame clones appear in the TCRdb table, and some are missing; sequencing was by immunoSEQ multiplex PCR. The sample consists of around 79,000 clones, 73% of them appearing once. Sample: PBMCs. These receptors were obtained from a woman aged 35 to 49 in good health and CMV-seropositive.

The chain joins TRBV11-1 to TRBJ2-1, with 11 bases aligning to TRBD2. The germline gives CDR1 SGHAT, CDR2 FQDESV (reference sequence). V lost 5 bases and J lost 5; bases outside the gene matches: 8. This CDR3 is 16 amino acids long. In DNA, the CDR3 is TGTGCCAGCAGCGCCCAGACTAGCGGGGTTAACAATGAGCAGTTCTTC. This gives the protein CASSAQTSGVNNEQFF.

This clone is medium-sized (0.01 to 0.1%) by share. The CDR3 region has the DNA TGTGCCAGCAGCCCACGGGGTTTCTCCTACGAGCAGTACTTC. Encoded protein: CASSPRGFSYEQYF. This sequence joins TRBV6-5 and TRBJ2-7, with D possibly matching TRBD2 (5 bases). The V and J ends lost 6 bases and 0 bases respectively, with 12 bases between them. This CDR3 is built from 14 residues. Germline CDR1 MNHEY, CDR2 SVGAGI.

For the CDR3, the DNA is TGTGCCAGCAGCTTAAACAGTGTGACCACTGGAAACACCATATATTTT. This translates into CASSLNSVTTGNTIYF. The gene calls are TRBV9 and TRBJ1-3; D not certain. CDR3 length: 16 residues. Looked up from germline, CDR1 is SGDLS and CDR2 is YYNGEE. The V end lost 4 bases, the J end lost 2 bases, and 16 bases lay between the germline ends.

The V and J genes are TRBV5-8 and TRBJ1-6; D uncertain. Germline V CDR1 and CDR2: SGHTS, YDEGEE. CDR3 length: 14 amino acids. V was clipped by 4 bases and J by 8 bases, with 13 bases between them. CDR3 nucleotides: TGTGCCAGCAGCGTCGGGATCTTCCATTCACCCCTCCACTTT. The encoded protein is CASSVGIFHSPLHF.

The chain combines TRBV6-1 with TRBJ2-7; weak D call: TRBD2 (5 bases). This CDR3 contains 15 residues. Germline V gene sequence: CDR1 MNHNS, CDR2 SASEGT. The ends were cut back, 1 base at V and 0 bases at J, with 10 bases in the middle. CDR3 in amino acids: CASSEVTGSSYEQYF. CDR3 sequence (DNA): TGTGCCAGCAGTGAAGTAACGGGAAGCTCCTACGAGCAGTACTTC.

CDR3 nucleotides: TGTGCCAGCAGTTTTTCCGGGACAGAAAGCCAAGAGACCCAGTACTTC. Amino acids: CASSFSGTESQETQYF. The gene calls are TRBV28 and TRBJ2-5; the match to TRBD1 covers 7 bases. The V gene's germline CDR1 is MDHEN and CDR2 SYDVKM. J was trimmed by 1 base and V by 3 bases; bases with no gene match: 8. The CDR3 sequence is 16 residues long.

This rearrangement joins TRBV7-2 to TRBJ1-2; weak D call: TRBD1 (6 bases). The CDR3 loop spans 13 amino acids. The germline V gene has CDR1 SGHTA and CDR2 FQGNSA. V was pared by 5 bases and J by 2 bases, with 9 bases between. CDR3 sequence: CASSQDRNYGYTF. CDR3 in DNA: TGTGCCAGCAGCCAAGACAGGAACTATGGCTACACCTTC.

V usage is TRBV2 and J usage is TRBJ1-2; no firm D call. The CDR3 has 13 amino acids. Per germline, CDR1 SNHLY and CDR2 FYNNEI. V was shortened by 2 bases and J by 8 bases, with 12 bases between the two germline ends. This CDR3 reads CASSERWRGGYTF. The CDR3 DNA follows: TGTGCCAGCAGTGAACGATGGAGAGGAGGCTACACCTTC.

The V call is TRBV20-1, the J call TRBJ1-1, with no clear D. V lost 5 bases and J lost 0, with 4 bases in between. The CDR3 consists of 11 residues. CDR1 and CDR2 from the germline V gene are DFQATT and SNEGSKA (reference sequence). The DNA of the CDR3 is TGCAGTGCTTCCATGAACACTGAAGCTTTCTTT. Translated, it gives CSASMNTEAFF.

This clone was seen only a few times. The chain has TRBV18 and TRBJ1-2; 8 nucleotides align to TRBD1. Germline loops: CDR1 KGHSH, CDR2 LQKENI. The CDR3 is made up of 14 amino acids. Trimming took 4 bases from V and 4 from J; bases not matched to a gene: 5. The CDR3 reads CASSLATGAYGYTF. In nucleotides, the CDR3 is TGTGCCAGCTCACTAGCGACAGGGGCCTATGGCTACACCTTC.

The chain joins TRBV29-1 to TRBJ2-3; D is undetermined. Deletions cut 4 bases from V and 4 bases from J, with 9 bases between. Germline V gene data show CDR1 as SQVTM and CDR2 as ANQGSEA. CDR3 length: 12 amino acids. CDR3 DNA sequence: TGCAGCGTTGGTTTGCGGCCAGATACGCAGTATTTT. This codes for CSVGLRPDTQYF.

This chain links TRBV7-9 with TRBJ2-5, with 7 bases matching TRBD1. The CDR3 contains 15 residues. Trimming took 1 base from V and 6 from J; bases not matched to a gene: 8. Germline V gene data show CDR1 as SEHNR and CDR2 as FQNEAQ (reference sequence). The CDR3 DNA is TGTGCCAGCAGCTTAGTAGGGGGCGGGCGGCAGACCCAGTACTTC. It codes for CASSLVGGGRQTQYF. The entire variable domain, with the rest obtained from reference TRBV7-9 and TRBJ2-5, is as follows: DTGVSQNPRHKITKRGQNVTFRCDPISEHNRLYWYRQTLGQGPEFLTYFQNEAQLEKSRLLSDRFSAERPKGSFSTLEIQRTEQGDSAMYLCASSLVGGGRQTQYFGPGTRLLVL.

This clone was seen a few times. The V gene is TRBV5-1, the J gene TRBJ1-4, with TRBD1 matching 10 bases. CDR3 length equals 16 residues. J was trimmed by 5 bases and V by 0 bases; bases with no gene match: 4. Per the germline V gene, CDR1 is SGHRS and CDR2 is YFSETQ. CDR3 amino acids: CASSLGGQGGNEKLFF. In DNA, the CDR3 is TGCGCCAGCAGCTTGGGAGGACAGGGGGGGAATGAAAAACTGTTTTTT. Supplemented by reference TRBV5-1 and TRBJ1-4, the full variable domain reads KAGVTQTPRYLIKTRGQQVTLSCSPISGHRSVSWYQQTPGQGLQFLFEYFSETQRNKGNFPGRFSGRQFSNSRSEMNVSTLELGDSALYLCASSLGGQGGNEKLFFGSGTQLSVL.

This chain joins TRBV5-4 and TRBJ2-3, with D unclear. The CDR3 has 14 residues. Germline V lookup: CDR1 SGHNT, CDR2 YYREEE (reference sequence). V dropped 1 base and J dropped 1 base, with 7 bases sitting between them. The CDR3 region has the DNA TGTGCCAGCAGCTTGATGGGCGGCACAGATACGCAGTATTTT. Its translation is CASSLMGGTDTQYF.

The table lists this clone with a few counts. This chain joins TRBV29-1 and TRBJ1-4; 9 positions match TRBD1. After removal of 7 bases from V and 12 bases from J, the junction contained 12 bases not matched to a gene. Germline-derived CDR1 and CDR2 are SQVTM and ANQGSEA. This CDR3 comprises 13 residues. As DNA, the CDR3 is TGCAGCGCTAAGGGGACAGGGCTAAAACAACTGTTTTTT. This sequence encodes CSAKGTGLKQLFF.